Listed here are 26 T cell receptor beta chains from one sample, sequenced in a study of OX40 agonist ivuxolimab in advanced cancers. Here immunoSEQ multiplex PCR was the method, and the copy in TCRdb shows in-frame clones only, minus some. The sample consists of over 100,000 clones, 93% of them appearing once. This material consisted of CD4+ or CD8+ T cells sorted from blood, taken in a trial of the OX40 agonist ivuxolimab. Every receptor here comes from an adult with an advanced solid tumor such as melanoma, head and neck, liver or kidney cancer.

The chain has TRBV7-9 and TRBJ2-3; unclear D gene. The CDR3 extends over 14 amino acids. V lost 6 bases, J lost 6 bases, and 16 bases lay in between. Germline CDR1 is SEHNR and CDR2 is FQNEAQ (reference sequence). This CDR3 reads CASSHPTPPDTQYF. In DNA, the CDR3 is TGTGCCAGCAGTCACCCCACCCCCCCGGATACGCAGTATTTT. The complete variable domain, with remaining parts taken from reference TRBV7-9 and TRBJ2-3, reads DTGVSQNPRHKITKRGQNVTFRCDPISEHNRLYWYRQTLGQGPEFLTYFQNEAQLEKSRLLSDRFSAERPKGSFSTLEIQRTEQGDSAMYLCASSHPTPPDTQYFGPGTRLTVL.

The chain uses TRBV6-5 and TRBJ1-4; D perhaps matches TRBD1 (5 bases). The CDR3 is 14 residues long. Deletions cut 6 bases from V and 4 bases from J, with 12 bases between. CDR1 and CDR2 from the germline V gene are MNHEY and SVGAGI. The CDR3 DNA reads as TGTGCCAGCAGACACCGGGACCTTAATGAAAAACTGTTTTTT. This translates into CASRHRDLNEKLFF.

The J gene is TRBJ2-1, the V gene TRBV19; the D gene could be TRBD1 or TRBD2 (6 bases each). The CDR3 has 15 amino acids. Per germline, CDR1 LNHDA and CDR2 SQIVND (reference sequence). Trimming removed 6 bases from V and 4 bases from J, with 16 bases in between. CDR3 loop: CASRSSGAYYNEQFF. CDR3 bases: TGTGCCAGTAGAAGCTCGGGGGCCTATTACAATGAGCAGTTCTTC. The variable domain in full, with the rest retrieved from reference TRBV19 and TRBJ2-1, is DGGITQSPKYLFRKEGQNVTLSCEQNLNHDAMYWYRQDPGQGLRLIYYSQIVNDFQKGDIAEGYSVSREKKESFPLTVTSAQKNPTAFYLCASRSSGAYYNEQFFGPGTRLTVL.

The CDR3 reads CASSFLPRDRGQETQYF. The CDR3 coding sequence is TGTGCCAGCAGCTTCCTACCCCGGGACAGGGGGCAAGAGACCCAGTACTTC. This chain connects TRBV21-1 to TRBJ2-5; the DNA was not compared with TRBD1, the D call given in the table. TRBV21-1 counts as a pseudogene. The CDR3 length is 17 residues.

The J gene is TRBJ2-7, the V gene TRBV13; TRBD2 matches at 9 bases. The junction had 15 bases not matched to a gene; V was cut back by 5 bases and J by 1 base. Germline values: CDR1 PRHDT, CDR2 FYEKMQ (reference sequence). The CDR3 covers 18 residues. CDR3 region: CASSPHPFSSGKSYEQYF. The CDR3 DNA follows: TGTGCCAGCAGCCCCCATCCCTTTTCTAGCGGGAAGTCCTACGAGCAGTACTTC.

V gene TRBV5-1 combines with J gene TRBJ1-2, with a weak D call TRBD1 (6 bases). V was trimmed by 3 bases and J by 1 base, leaving 13 bases between them. This CDR3 region has 15 residues. The V gene's germline CDR1 is SGHRS and CDR2 YFSETQ. The chain's CDR3 is CASSSRQELNYGYTF. As DNA, the CDR3 is TGCGCCAGCAGCTCCCGACAGGAACTTAACTATGGCTACACCTTC.

This chain's CDR3 is CASSFGSGGSNQPQHF. CDR3 bases: TGTGCCAGCAGTTTTGGGTCGGGCGGGAGCAATCAGCCCCAGCATTTT. The rearrangement uses TRBV28 and TRBJ1-5; D is uncertain. Trimming stripped 3 bases from V and 1 base from J, with 13 bases between. CDR1 and CDR2 from the germline V gene are MDHEN and SYDVKM. CDR3 size: 16 residues.

This clone was counted between two and nine times. The V call is TRBV7-3, the J call TRBJ1-2; D is unresolved. The CDR3 is 12 residues long. The germline V and J ends were trimmed by 0 bases and 2 bases, with 1 base remaining between them. Germline CDR1 SGHTA, CDR2 FQGTGA. This CDR3 is CASSLTNYGYTF. The CDR3 DNA reads as TGTGCCAGCAGCTTAACAAACTATGGCTACACCTTC.

The rearrangement links TRBV2 to TRBJ2-7; D gene unclear. Germline V gene sequence: CDR1 SNHLY, CDR2 FYNNEI. CDR3 length equals 13 residues. Between the trimmed V and J ends, which lost 4 bases and 6 bases, there was a span of 13 bases. The CDR3 here is CASSGGELTEQYF. CDR3 nucleotides: TGTGCCAGCAGTGGAGGCGAGCTGACCGAGCAGTACTTC.

This chain uses TRBV19 with TRBJ1-2; no definite D call. Germline CDR1 is LNHDA and CDR2 is SQIVND (reference sequence). This CDR3 spans 12 amino acids. Trimming removed 1 base from V and 5 bases from J, with 5 bases in between. CDR3 DNA: TGTGCCAGTAGTATAGCGGATTATGGCTACACCTTC. Translating it yields CASSIADYGYTF.

The CDR3 loop reads CASTGGPVTTNYGYTF. The DNA for the CDR3 is TGTGCCAGTACGGGGGGACCGGTGACTACTAACTATGGCTACACCTTC. The gene calls are TRBV19 and TRBJ1-2; D may be TRBD1 (5 bases). Between the trimmed V and J ends, which lost 7 bases and 0 bases, there was a span of 18 bases. CDR3 length: 16 residues. The germline gives CDR1 LNHDA, CDR2 SQIVND (reference sequence).

The chain combines TRBV6-5 with TRBJ1-3; 7 bases agree with TRBD1. The J segment lost 0 bases and the V segment lost 7 bases, leaving 3 bases of the junction unmatched. The CDR3 spans 14 residues. CDR1 and CDR2 (germline): MNHEY, SVGAGI. The CDR3 reads CASTRTGSGNTIYF. CDR3 DNA sequence: TGTGCCAGCACCAGGACAGGCTCTGGAAACACCATATATTTT.

This clone was observed a few times. The chain employs TRBV2 and TRBJ2-3, with D hard to call. Germline CDR1 SNHLY, CDR2 FYNNEI. Trimming took 3 bases from V and 2 from J, leaving 12 bases between them. CDR3 length: 15 residues. CDR3 coding DNA: TGTGCCAGCAGTGATGGGCTACCCCCCACAGATACGCAGTATTTT. Residues: CASSDGLPPTDTQYF.

This clone was seen only once. The chain is built from TRBV6-5 and TRBJ2-4; D unclear. There are 13 residues in the CDR3. V was pared by 6 bases and J by 7 bases, with 13 bases between. Germline CDR1 and CDR2: MNHEY and SVGAGI. The DNA of the CDR3 is TGTGCCAGCAGAGTAGGTCCAGGCAACATTCAGTACTTC. It encodes CASRVGPGNIQYF.

This clone was seen only a few times. The DNA for the CDR3 is TGTGCCAGCAGTTATGGTCAGTCCCCCAATCAGCCCCAGCATTTT. It translates to CASSYGQSPNQPQHF. This chain joins TRBV6-6 and TRBJ1-5; D gene ambiguous. Germline V gene data show CDR1 as MNHNY and CDR2 as SVGAGI (reference sequence). Trimming took 3 bases from V and 3 from J, leaving 12 bases between them. CDR3 length equals 15 residues.

The table lists this clone with a count of one. Additional DNA sequences in this sample encode the identical CDR3. The rearrangement links TRBV6-5 to TRBJ2-7; TRBD1 agrees at 8 bases. Trimming took 5 bases from V and 1 from J; bases not matched to a gene: 1. There are 13 residues in the CDR3. CDR1 MNHEY and CDR2 SVGAGI come from the germline V gene. The CDR3 nucleotides read TGTGCCAGCAGTCGGACAGGGTCCTACGAGCAGTACTTC. Amino acid sequence: CASSRTGSYEQYF.

V gene TRBV9 combines with J gene TRBJ2-7; TRBD1 aligns across 8 bases. CDR1 and CDR2 from the germline V gene are SGDLS and YYNGEE. The CDR3 runs 15 residues. V dropped 4 bases and J dropped 3; count of bases not matched to a gene: 9. The CDR3 sequence: CASSRAWTGNYEQYF. The CDR3 bases are TGTGCCAGCAGCCGAGCCTGGACAGGGAACTACGAGCAGTACTTC.

CDR3 amino acids: CASSVLTDTQYF. The CDR3 DNA is TGTGCCAGCAGTGTTCTGACAGATACGCAGTATTTT. The J gene is TRBJ2-3, the V gene TRBV6-1, with D hard to call. V gave up 4 bases and J gave up 3 bases, with 5 bases separating them. Germline CDR1 and CDR2: MNHNS and SASEGT. The CDR3 spans 12 residues.

The V gene is TRBV19, the J gene TRBJ2-1; tentatively, D is TRBD1 (5 bases). Deletions cut 4 bases from V and 7 bases from J, with 11 bases between. This CDR3 has 13 amino acids. Germline CDR1 LNHDA, CDR2 SQIVND (reference sequence). The CDR3 DNA reads TGTGCCAGTAGTAGCTTGGGGCGGAATGAGCAGTTCTTC. Translation: CASSSLGRNEQFF.

The chain has TRBV18 and TRBJ2-1; a weak D match, TRBD2 (5 bases). The V end lost 1 base, the J end lost 6 bases, and 16 bases lay between the germline ends. This CDR3 region has 16 residues. CDR1 and CDR2 from the germline V gene are KGHSH and LQKENI. CDR3 DNA sequence: TGTGCCAGCTCACCACGTCCGGAGGTGGGGAGCAATGAGCAGTTCTTC. Amino acid sequence: CASSPRPEVGSNEQFF.

The rearrangement links TRBV6-5 to TRBJ2-1, with D tentatively TRBD1 or TRBD2 (7 bases each). V dropped 6 bases and J dropped 8 bases, with 14 bases sitting between them. Germline V gene sequence: CDR1 MNHEY, CDR2 SVGAGI. The CDR3 sequence is 13 residues long. This CDR3 reads CASSRGGGDEQFF. CDR3 DNA: TGTGCCAGCAGCAGGGGGGGAGGCGATGAGCAGTTCTTC.

The V gene is TRBV5-4, the J gene TRBJ2-5; 8 nucleotides match TRBD1. The end of the DNA fits TRBJ2-7 better, so the J call may be wrong. The germline V gene encodes CDR1 SGHNT and CDR2 YYREEE (reference sequence). The CDR3 runs 17 residues. CDR3 in amino acids: CASSPTGPRGLTYEQYF. CDR3 DNA sequence: TGTGCCAGCAGCCCTACGGGGCCCAGGGGGCTAACCTACGAGCAGTACTTC.

The gene calls are TRBV19 and TRBJ1-2, with a tentative D call TRBD1 (5 bases). Germline CDR1 reads LNHDA; CDR2 reads SQIVND (reference sequence). Deletions cut 5 bases from V and 3 bases from J, with 16 bases between. The CDR3 has 15 amino acids. This CDR3 is CASSASFGGDYGYTF. DNA of the CDR3: TGTGCCAGTAGTGCTTCTTTCGGGGGGGACTATGGCTACACCTTC.

The chain combines TRBV7-2 with TRBJ2-1; 15 positions match TRBD2. This CDR3 region has 17 residues. The junction had 5 bases not matched to a gene; V was cut back by 1 base and J by 7 bases. Per the germline V gene, CDR1 is SGHTA and CDR2 is FQGNSA. The CDR3 loop is CASSLGGTSGRRNEQFF. Here the CDR3 DNA reads TGTGCCAGCAGCTTAGGGGGGACTAGCGGGAGGAGGAATGAGCAGTTCTTC.

V and J are TRBV2 and TRBJ1-5; D may be TRBD1 (6 bases). V dropped 7 bases and J dropped 5 bases, with 18 bases sitting between them. Germline lookup yields CDR1 SNHLY and CDR2 FYNNEI. The CDR3 contains 15 residues. DNA for the CDR3: TGTGCCAGCACCACCCGGACAGCTGAAGATCAGCCCCAGCATTTT. This encodes CASTTRTAEDQPQHF. Combining the CDR3 with reference TRBV2 and TRBJ1-5 gives the whole variable domain EPEVTQTPSHQVTQMGQEVILRCVPISNHLYFYWYRQILGQKVEFLVSFYNNEISEKSEIFDDQFSVERPDGSNFTLKIRSTKLEDSAMYFCASTTRTAEDQPQHFGDGTRLSIL.

This chain uses TRBV16 with TRBJ1-3; D call uncertain. The germline CDR1 and CDR2 sequences are KGHSY and FQNENV. The CDR3 has 14 residues. V was shortened by 4 bases and J by 1 base, with 8 bases between the two germline ends. The CDR3 spells CASSRQLSGNTIYF. CDR3 DNA sequence: TGTGCCAGCAGCCGACAACTGTCTGGAAACACCATATATTTT.